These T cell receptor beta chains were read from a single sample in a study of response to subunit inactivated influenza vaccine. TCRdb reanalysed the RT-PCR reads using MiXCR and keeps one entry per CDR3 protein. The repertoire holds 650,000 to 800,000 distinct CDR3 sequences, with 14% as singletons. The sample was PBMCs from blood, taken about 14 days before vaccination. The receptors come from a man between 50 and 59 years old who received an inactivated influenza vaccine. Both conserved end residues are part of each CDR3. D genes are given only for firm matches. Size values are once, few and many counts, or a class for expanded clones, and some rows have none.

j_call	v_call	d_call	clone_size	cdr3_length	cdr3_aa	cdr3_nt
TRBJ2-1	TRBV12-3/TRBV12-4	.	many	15	CASSPPRDAHNEQFF	TGTGCCAGCAGTCCCCCCCGGGACGCTCACAATGAGCAGTTCTTC
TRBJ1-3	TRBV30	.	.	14	CAWSTGTFGNTIYF	TGTGCCTGGAGTACGGGAACCTTTGGGAACACCATATATTTT
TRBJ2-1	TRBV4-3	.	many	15	CASSQDRGHYNEQFF	TGCGCCAGCAGCCAAGACCGGGGACACTACAATGAGCAGTTCTTC
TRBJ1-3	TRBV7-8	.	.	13	CASSLGPRKTIYF	TGTGCCAGCAGCTTAGGCCCCCGAAAGACCATATATTTT
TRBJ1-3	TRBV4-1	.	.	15	CASSQESTSRRTIYF	TGCGCCAGCAGCCAAGAATCTACATCACGGCGCACCATATATTTT
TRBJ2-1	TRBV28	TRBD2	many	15	CASSLWRGVYNEQFF	TGTGCCAGCAGTTTATGGCGGGGGGTCTACAATGAGCAGTTCTTC
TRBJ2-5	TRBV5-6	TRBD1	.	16	CASSSWTGPWGGTQYF	TGTGCCAGCAGCTCGTGGACAGGGCCGTGGGGCGGGACCCAGTACTTC
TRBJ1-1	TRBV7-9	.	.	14	CASSFRDLGTEAFF	TGTGCCAGCAGCTTCCGGGACCTAGGTACTGAAGCTTTCTTT
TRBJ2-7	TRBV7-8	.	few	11	CASLGLYEQYF	TGTGCCAGTCTCGGTCTCTACGAGCAGTACTTC
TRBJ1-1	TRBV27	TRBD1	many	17	CASTPRDRGRFVEKAFF	TGTGCCAGCACTCCTCGGGACAGGGGGAGGTTTGTGGAAAAAGCTTTCTTT
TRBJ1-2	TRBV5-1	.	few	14	CASSKSGSNYGYTF	TGCGCCAGCAGCAAGTCAGGTTCTAACTATGGCTACACCTTC
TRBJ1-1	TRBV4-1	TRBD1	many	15	CASSQPGTGVIEAFF	TGCGCCAGCAGCCAACCCGGGACAGGGGTCATTGAAGCTTTCTTT
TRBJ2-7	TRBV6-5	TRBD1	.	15	CASSYSQGSYYEQYF	TGTGCCAGCAGTTACTCACAGGGGTCATACTACGAGCAGTACTTC
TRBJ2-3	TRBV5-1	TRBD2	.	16	CASSLRGGLSTDTQYF	TGCGCCAGCAGCCTACGCGGGGGGTTAAGCACAGATACGCAGTATTTT
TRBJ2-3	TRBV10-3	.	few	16	CAISEPRSDYPDTQYF	TGTGCCATCAGTGAACCTCGGTCCGATTACCCAGATACGCAGTATTTT
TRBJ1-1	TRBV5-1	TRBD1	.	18	CASSSWRAGGRLDTEAFF	TGCGCCAGCAGCTCCTGGCGTGCAGGGGGCAGATTGGACACTGAAGCTTTCTTT
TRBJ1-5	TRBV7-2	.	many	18	CASSLVAGGQGSNQPQHF	TGTGCCAGCAGCTTAGTCGCGGGTGGGCAGGGGAGCAATCAGCCCCAGCATTTT
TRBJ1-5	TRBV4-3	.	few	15	CASSQDWGSAQPQHF	TGCGCCAGCAGCCAAGATTGGGGGTCGGCTCAGCCCCAGCATTTT
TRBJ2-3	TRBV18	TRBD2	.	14	CASSQGLQTDTQYF	TGTGCCAGCTCACAGGGACTACAAACAGATACGCAGTATTTT
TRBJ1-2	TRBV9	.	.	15	CASSVAGGQDYGYTF	TGTGCCAGCAGCGTAGCTGGGGGGCAGGACTATGGCTACACCTTC
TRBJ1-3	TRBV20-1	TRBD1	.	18	CSARPPGQGLGSGNTIYF	TGCAGTGCTAGACCGCCGGGACAGGGGTTAGGCTCTGGAAACACCATATATTTT
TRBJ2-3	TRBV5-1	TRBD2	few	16	CASRENSGPGTDTQYF	TGCGCCAGCAGAGAAAATAGCGGGCCTGGCACAGATACGCAGTATTTT
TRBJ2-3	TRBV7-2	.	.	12	CASSPTADTQYF	TGTGCCAGCAGCCCCACCGCGGATACGCAGTATTTT
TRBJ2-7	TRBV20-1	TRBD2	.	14	CSAETSERSYEQYF	TGCAGTGCTGAGACTAGCGAACGCTCCTACGAGCAGTACTTC
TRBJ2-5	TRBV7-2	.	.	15	CASSLQGGLAETQYF	TGTGCCAGCAGCTTACAGGGCGGGCTAGCGGAGACCCAGTACTTC
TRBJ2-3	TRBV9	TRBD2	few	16	CASSAPLAGGSDTQYF	TGTGCCAGCAGCGCCCCACTAGCGGGAGGATCAGATACGCAGTATTTT
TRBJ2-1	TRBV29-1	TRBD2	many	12	CSVDLYGTSASF	TGCAGCGTTGACCTATACGGGACTAGCGCTAGCTTC
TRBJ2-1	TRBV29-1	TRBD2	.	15	CSVGSRLAGANEQFF	TGCAGCGTTGGGTCCAGACTAGCGGGAGCCAATGAGCAGTTCTTC
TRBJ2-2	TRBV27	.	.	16	CASSGGHRLITGELFF	TGTGCCAGCAGTGGCGGACATCGCTTAATAACCGGGGAGCTGTTTTTT
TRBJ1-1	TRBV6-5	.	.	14	CASSYSDMNTEAFF	TGTGCCAGCAGTTACTCGGACATGAACACTGAAGCTTTCTTT
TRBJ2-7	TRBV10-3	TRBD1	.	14	CAITPGTGDYEQYF	TGTGCCATCACCCCCGGGACAGGGGACTACGAGCAGTACTTC
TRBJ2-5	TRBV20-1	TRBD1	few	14	CSDRGQEVGETQYF	TGCAGTGACCGCGGACAGGAGGTGGGGGAGACCCAGTACTTC
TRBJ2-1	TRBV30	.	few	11	CAWSVAYEQFF	TGTGCCTGGAGTGTAGCGTATGAGCAGTTCTTC
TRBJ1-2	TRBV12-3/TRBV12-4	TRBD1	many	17	CASSLVGGQEVVYGYTF	TGTGCCAGCAGCCTCGTCGGGGGACAGGAAGTGGTCTATGGCTACACCTTC
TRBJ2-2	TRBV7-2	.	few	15	CASSLDTRSSGELFF	TGTGCCAGCAGCTTGGATACTAGGTCGTCCGGGGAGCTGTTTTTT